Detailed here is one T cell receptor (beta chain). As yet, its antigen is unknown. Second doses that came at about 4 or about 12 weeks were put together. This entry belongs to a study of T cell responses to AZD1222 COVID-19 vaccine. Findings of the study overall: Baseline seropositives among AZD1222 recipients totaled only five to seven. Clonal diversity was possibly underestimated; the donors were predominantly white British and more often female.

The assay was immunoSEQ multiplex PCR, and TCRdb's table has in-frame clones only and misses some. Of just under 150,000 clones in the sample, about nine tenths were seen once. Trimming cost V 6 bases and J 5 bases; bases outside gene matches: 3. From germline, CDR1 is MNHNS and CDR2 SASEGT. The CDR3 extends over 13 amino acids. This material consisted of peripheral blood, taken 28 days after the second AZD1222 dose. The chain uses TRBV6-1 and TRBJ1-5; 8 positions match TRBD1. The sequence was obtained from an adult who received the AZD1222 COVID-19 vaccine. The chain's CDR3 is CASSLQGDQPQHF. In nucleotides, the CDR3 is TGTGCCAGCAGCTTACAGGGGGATCAGCCCCAGCATTTT.